One sample yielded the 3 T cell receptor beta chains listed below, sequenced in a study of PD-L1 blockade in urothelial cancer. Sequencing used immunoSEQ multiplex PCR; TCRdb keeps in-frame clones, though not all of them. There are about 53,000 clones in the sample; around 88% occur only once, and over 12% lies in the top ten. Time point in this sample: pretreatment peripheral blood. The material was PBMCs, obtained around atezolizumab (anti-PD-L1) treatment. The source of these receptors is a woman aged 55-69 years with urothelial cancer.

CDR3 sequence reads: CASSPLGSGTGRNTEAFF. The CDR3 bases are TGTGCCAGCTCACCACTAGGCTCCGGGACAGGAAGAAACACTGAAGCTTTCTTT. The genes are TRBV18 and TRBJ1-1; 8 positions match TRBD1. V was pared by 1 base and J by 2 bases, with 12 bases of the junction left unmatched. Germline loops: CDR1 KGHSH, CDR2 LQKENI. This CDR3 spans 18 amino acids.

The chain combines TRBV18 with TRBJ1-3, with TRBD1 identical over 9 bases. The CDR3 has 16 amino acids. Germline V gene lookup returns CDR1 KGHSH and CDR2 LQKENI. V shed 6 bases and J 4 bases; nucleotides not matched to a gene: 10. The CDR3 loop reads CASSDSGTGFGNTIYF. CDR3 DNA sequence: TGTGCCAGCTCCGACTCCGGGACAGGGTTCGGAAACACCATATATTTT.

V usage is TRBV6-5 and J usage is TRBJ1-2; D is possibly TRBD1 (6 bases). This CDR3 comprises 14 residues. The germline V and J ends were trimmed by 10 bases and 7 bases, with 22 bases remaining between them. Germline lookup yields CDR1 MNHEY and CDR2 SVGAGI. In nucleotides, the CDR3 is TGTGCCACCACGTGGGGGGGGCTTGGGGCTGGCTACACCTTC. Translated, it gives CATTWGGLGAGYTF.